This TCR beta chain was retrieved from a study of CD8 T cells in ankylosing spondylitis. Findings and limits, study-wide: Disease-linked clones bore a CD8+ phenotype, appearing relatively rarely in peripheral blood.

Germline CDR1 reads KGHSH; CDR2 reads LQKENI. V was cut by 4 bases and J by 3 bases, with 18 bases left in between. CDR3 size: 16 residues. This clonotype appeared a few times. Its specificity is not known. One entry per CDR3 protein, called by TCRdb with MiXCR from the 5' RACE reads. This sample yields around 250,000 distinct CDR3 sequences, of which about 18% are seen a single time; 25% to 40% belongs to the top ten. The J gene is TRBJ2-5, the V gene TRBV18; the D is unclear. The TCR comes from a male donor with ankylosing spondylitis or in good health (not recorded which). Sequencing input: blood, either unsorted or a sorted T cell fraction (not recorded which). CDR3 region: CASSLQRPTLEETQYF. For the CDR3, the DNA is TGTGCCAGCTCACTGCAAAGGCCAACTTTGGAAGAGACCCAGTACTTC.